The 17 T cell receptor beta chains given below trace back to one sample, sequenced in a study of OX40 agonist ivuxolimab in advanced cancers. TCRdb keeps only in-frame clones here, not all; method: immunoSEQ multiplex PCR. The sample holds tens of thousands of clones, about 87% seen once. This sample comprised CD4+ or CD8+ T cells sorted from blood, obtained in a trial of the OX40 agonist ivuxolimab. Receptor source: an adult with an advanced solid tumor such as melanoma, head and neck, liver or kidney cancer.

The chain's CDR3 is CASSLVTANTGELFF. For the CDR3, the DNA is TGCGCCAGCAGCTTGGTGACTGCGAACACCGGGGAGCTGTTTTTT. This chain connects TRBV5-1 to TRBJ2-2, with D hard to call. This CDR3 is 15 amino acids long. Germline CDR1 reads SGHRS; CDR2 reads YFSETQ. The ends were cut back, 0 bases at V and 0 bases at J, with 6 bases in the middle.

The genes are TRBV7-9 and TRBJ2-5; 7 bases agree with TRBD2. Unmatched junction bases numbered 14, after V lost 5 bases and J lost 11 bases. There are 14 residues in the CDR3. Germline assignment: CDR1 SEHNR and CDR2 FQNEAQ (reference sequence). The CDR3 loop is CASSPAGARVTQYF. The CDR3 DNA reads TGTGCCAGCAGCCCCGCGGGAGCCAGAGTAACTCAGTACTTC.

This clone came up a few times. This rearrangement joins TRBV18 to TRBJ1-3, with no clear D. V dropped 2 bases and J dropped 4 bases, with 9 bases sitting between them. The CDR3 extends over 14 amino acids. Germline lookup yields CDR1 KGHSH and CDR2 LQKENI. CDR3: CASSPGVPGNTIYF. CDR3 in DNA: TGTGCCAGCTCACCAGGGGTCCCGGGAAACACCATATATTTT. The full variable domain, its missing parts supplied by reference TRBV18 and TRBJ1-3, is NAGVMQNPRHLVRRRGQEARLRCSPMKGHSHVYWYRQLPEEGLKFMVYLQKENIIDESGMPKERFSAEFPKEGPSILRIQQVVRGDSAAYFCASSPGVPGNTIYFGEGSWLTVV.

The V call is TRBV5-6, the J call TRBJ2-7, with TRBD1 matching 10 bases. This CDR3 spans 17 amino acids. J gave up 4 bases and V 0 bases, and 10 bases lay outside the gene matches. The germline V gene has CDR1 SGHDT and CDR2 YYEEEE. This chain's CDR3 is CASSLALLTGGRYEQYF. CDR3 nucleotides: TGTGCCAGCAGCTTGGCCCTATTGACAGGGGGCAGGTACGAGCAGTACTTC.

The chain employs TRBV19 and TRBJ2-1; no firm D call. The CDR3 contains 16 residues. The ends were cut back, 3 bases at V and 3 bases at J, with 15 bases in the middle. From germline, CDR1 is LNHDA and CDR2 SQIVND (reference sequence). For the CDR3, the DNA is TGTGCCAGTAGTATGGACGACGCATTAAACTACAATGAGCAGTTCTTC. It encodes CASSMDDALNYNEQFF. The full variable domain, with the rest looked up from reference TRBV19 and TRBJ2-1, is DGGITQSPKYLFRKEGQNVTLSCEQNLNHDAMYWYRQDPGQGLRLIYYSQIVNDFQKGDIAEGYSVSREKKESFPLTVTSAQKNPTAFYLCASSMDDALNYNEQFFGPGTRLTVL.

The rearrangement links TRBV4-1 to TRBJ2-5; 11 bases match TRBD1. CDR1 and CDR2 (germline): MGHRA, YSYEKL. The CDR3 length is 15 residues. Germline trimming cut 3 bases from V and 5 bases from J; bases unmatched to any gene: 5. The CDR3 sequence: CASSHQGQGEETQYF. The CDR3 coding sequence is TGCGCCAGCAGCCACCAGGGACAGGGGGAGGAGACCCAGTACTTC.

This clone was counted once. The rearrangement joins TRBV5-1 to TRBJ1-4, with TRBD1 matching 9 bases. CDR3 length equals 15 residues. CDR1 and CDR2 from the germline V gene are SGHRS and YFSETQ. The V and J ends lost 4 bases and 0 bases, in that order; junction bases with no gene match: 1. In DNA, the CDR3 is TGCGCCAGCAGCCGGACAGGGGCAACTAATGAAAAACTGTTTTTT. Its translation is CASSRTGATNEKLFF.

This sequence joins TRBV6-6 and TRBJ2-2; the D gene is possibly TRBD1 (6 bases). V was shortened by 5 bases and J by 9 bases, with 10 bases between the two germline ends. The CDR3 contains 12 residues. CDR1 and CDR2 from the germline V gene are MNHNY and SVGAGI (reference sequence). CDR3 residues: CASSKQGRELFF. Written as DNA, the CDR3 is TGTGCCAGCAGTAAACAGGGACGGGAGCTGTTTTTT.

CDR3 sequence: CASREPANTGELFF. CDR3 bases: TGTGCCAGCCGGGAACCTGCGAACACCGGGGAGCTGTTTTTT. The genes are TRBV7-9 and TRBJ2-2, with D tentatively TRBD2 (5 bases). The CDR3 extends over 14 amino acids. CDR1 SEHNR and CDR2 FQNEAQ come from the germline V gene (reference sequence). V was pared by 8 bases and J by 0 bases, with 10 bases between.

In this sample, this clone turned up a few times. The chain is built from TRBV23-1 and TRBJ1-2, with D possibly being TRBD1 (5 bases). TRBV23-1 is assigned to the ORF class and has an uncertain function. The germline V and J ends were trimmed by 2 bases and 4 bases, with 23 bases remaining between them. The CDR3 has 18 residues. As DNA, the CDR3 is TGCGCCAGCAGTCAAAATCCCAGGGACCCCACAGGCCCCTATGGCTACACCTTC. Residues: CASSQNPRDPTGPYGYTF.

The V and J genes are TRBV19 and TRBJ2-7; D unclear. The CDR3 runs to 11 residues. V gave up 8 bases and J gave up 6 bases, with 11 bases separating them. Germline values: CDR1 LNHDA, CDR2 SQIVND (reference sequence). The CDR3 loop reads CASGKGSEQYF. The CDR3 DNA follows: TGTGCCAGTGGAAAGGGAAGCGAGCAGTACTTC.

As to this clone: The germline gene is not matched at one end of the junction; a read error may be the cause. Other DNA sequences of this sample code for an identical CDR3. This chain links TRBV6-5 with TRBJ2-7; D not resolved. The CDR3 runs to 15 residues. CDR1 and CDR2 (germline): MNHEY, SVGAGI. CDR3 sequence (DNA): TGCGCCAGCAGTTATCAGCGAGATGATACTTACGAGCAGTACTTC. It encodes CASSYQRDDTYEQYF.

The V and J genes are TRBV30 and TRBJ2-3; TRBD2 aligns across 7 bases. The V and J ends lost 1 base and 10 bases, in that order; junction bases with no gene match: 2. CDR1 is GTSNPN, CDR2 SVGIG, per germline (reference sequence). This CDR3 is built from 11 residues. The CDR3 region is CAWSGLASQYF. In DNA form, the CDR3 reads TGTGCCTGGAGTGGACTAGCTTCGCAGTATTTT.

The count of this clone is one. The chain joins TRBV7-8 to TRBJ2-7; weak D call: TRBD2 (6 bases). There are 14 residues in the CDR3. Trimming pared 4 bases from V and 5 bases from J, leaving 15 bases between. Germline CDR1 SGHVS, CDR2 FQNEAQ. CDR3 loop: CASSWDFRLNEQYF. The CDR3 DNA sequence: TGTGCCAGCAGCTGGGACTTCCGGCTCAACGAGCAGTACTTC.

The genes are TRBV5-1 and TRBJ2-2, with 7 bases that match TRBD1. Trimming took 4 bases from V and 5 from J; bases not matched to a gene: 11. The germline gives CDR1 SGHRS, CDR2 YFSETQ. CDR3 length equals 16 residues. The CDR3 reads CASSPPTGTATGELFF. The CDR3 nucleotides read TGCGCCAGCAGCCCGCCAACCGGGACAGCAACCGGGGAGCTGTTTTTT.

V and J are TRBV19 and TRBJ2-2, with 7 bases matching TRBD2. This CDR3 contains 16 residues. Germline V lookup: CDR1 LNHDA, CDR2 SQIVND (reference sequence). With V trimmed by 1 base and J by 5 bases, 7 bases remained unmatched. CDR3 sequence reads: CASSIVGSGRTGELFF. The CDR3 DNA follows: TGTGCCAGTAGTATAGTGGGTAGCGGGCGGACCGGGGAGCTGTTTTTT.

V usage is TRBV30 and J usage is TRBJ2-5; D is unresolved. Per germline, CDR1 GTSNPN and CDR2 SVGIG (reference sequence). This CDR3 has 13 amino acids. V lost 0 bases and J lost 4, with 9 bases in between. CDR3 DNA: TGTGCCTGGAGTGTACATGATAGAGAGACCCAGTACTTC. Translated: CAWSVHDRETQYF.